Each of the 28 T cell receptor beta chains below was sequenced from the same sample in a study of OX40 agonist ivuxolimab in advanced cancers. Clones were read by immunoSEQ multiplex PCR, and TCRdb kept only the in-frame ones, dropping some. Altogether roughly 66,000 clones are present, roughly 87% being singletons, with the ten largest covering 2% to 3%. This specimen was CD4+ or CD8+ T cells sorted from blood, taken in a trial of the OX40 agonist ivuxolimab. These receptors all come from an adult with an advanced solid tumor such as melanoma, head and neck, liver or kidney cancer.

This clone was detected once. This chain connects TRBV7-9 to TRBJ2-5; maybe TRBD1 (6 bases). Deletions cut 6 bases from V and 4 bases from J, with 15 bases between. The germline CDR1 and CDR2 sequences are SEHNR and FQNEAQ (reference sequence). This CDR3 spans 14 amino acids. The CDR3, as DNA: TGTGCCAGCAGTTCCCCCACAGGGCCAGAGACCCAGTACTTC. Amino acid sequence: CASSSPTGPETQYF.

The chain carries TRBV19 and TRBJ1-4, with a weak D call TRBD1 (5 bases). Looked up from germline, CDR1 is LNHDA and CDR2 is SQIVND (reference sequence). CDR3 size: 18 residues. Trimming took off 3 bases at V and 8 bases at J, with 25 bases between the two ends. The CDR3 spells CASSMGFGQGGSGEKLFF. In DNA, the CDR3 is TGTGCCAGTAGTATGGGATTCGGGCAGGGAGGATCGGGAGAAAAACTGTTTTTT.

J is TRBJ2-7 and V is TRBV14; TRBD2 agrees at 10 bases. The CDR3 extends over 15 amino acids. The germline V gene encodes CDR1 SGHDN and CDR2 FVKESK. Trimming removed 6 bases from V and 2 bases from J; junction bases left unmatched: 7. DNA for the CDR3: TGTGCCAGCAGTTCCAGGACTAGCGGTCCCTACGAGCAGTACTTC. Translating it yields CASSSRTSGPYEQYF.

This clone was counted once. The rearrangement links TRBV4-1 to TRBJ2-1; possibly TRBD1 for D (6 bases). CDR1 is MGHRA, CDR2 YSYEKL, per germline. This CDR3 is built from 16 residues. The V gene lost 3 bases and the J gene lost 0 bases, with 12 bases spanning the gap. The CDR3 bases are TGCGCCAGCAGCCAGACCCCGGACAGCTCCTACAATGAGCAGTTCTTC. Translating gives CASSQTPDSSYNEQFF.

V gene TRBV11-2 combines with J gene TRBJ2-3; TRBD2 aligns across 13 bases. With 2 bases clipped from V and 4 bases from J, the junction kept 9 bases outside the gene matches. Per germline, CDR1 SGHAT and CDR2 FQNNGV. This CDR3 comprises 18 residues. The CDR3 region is CASSLSGTSGISPDTQYF. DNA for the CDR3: TGTGCCAGCAGCTTATCCGGGACTAGCGGGATTTCGCCAGATACGCAGTATTTT.

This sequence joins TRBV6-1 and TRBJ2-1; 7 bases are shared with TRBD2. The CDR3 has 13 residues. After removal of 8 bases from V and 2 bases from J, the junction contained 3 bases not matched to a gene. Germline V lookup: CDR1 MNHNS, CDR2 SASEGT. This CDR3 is CASGRETYNEQFF. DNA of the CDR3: TGTGCCAGCGGGAGGGAAACCTACAATGAGCAGTTCTTC.

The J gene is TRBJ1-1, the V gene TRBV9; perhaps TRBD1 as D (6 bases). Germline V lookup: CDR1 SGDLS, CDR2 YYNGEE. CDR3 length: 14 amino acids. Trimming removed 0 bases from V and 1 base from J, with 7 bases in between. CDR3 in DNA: TGTGCCAGCAGCGTAGCAGGGGCGAACACTGAAGCTTTCTTT. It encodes CASSVAGANTEAFF.

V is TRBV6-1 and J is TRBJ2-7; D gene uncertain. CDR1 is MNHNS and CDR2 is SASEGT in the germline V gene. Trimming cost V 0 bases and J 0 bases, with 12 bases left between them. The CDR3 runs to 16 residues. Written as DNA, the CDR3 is TGTGCCAGCAGTGAAGCGCTACCCAGGAGCTCCTACGAGCAGTACTTC. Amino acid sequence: CASSEALPRSSYEQYF.

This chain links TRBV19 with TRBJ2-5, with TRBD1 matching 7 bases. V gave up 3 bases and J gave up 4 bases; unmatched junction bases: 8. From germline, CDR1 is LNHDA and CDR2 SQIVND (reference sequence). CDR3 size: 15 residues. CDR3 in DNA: TGTGCCAGTAGTATGGGGCGACAGGGTAGAGAGACCCAGTACTTC. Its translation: CASSMGRQGRETQYF.

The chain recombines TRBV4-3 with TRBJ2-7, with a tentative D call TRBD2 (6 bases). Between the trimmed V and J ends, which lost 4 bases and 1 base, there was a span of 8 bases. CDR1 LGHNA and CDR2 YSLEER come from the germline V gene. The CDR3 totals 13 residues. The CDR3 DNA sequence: TGCGCCAGCAGCCGGGCGGGATCCTACGAGCAGTACTTC. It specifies CASSRAGSYEQYF.

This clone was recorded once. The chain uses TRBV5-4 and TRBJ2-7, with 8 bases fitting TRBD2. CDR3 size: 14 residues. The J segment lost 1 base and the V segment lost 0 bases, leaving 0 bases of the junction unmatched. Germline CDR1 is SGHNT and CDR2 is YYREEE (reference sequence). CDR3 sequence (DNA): TGTGCCAGCAGCTTGGGACTAGCGTCCTACGAGCAGTACTTC. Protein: CASSLGLASYEQYF.

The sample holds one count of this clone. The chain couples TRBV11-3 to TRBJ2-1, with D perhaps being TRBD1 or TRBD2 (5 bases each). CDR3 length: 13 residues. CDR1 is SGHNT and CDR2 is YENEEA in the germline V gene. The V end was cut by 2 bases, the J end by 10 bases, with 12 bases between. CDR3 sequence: CASSLTGPEEQFF. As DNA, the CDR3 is TGTGCCAGCAGCTTAACGGGGCCCGAAGAGCAGTTCTTC.

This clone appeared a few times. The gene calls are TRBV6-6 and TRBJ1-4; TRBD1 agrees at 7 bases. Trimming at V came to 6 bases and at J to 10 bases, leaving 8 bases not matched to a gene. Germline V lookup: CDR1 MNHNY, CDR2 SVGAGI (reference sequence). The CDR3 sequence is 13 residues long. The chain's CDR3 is CASSGGQEGKLFF. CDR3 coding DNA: TGTGCCAGCAGCGGAGGACAGGAGGGAAAACTGTTTTTT.

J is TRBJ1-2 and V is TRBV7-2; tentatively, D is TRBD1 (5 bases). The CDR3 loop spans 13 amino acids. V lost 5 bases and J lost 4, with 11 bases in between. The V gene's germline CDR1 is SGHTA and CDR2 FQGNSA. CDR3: CASSPGAGYGYTF. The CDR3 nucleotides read TGTGCCAGCAGCCCCGGGGCAGGCTATGGCTACACCTTC.

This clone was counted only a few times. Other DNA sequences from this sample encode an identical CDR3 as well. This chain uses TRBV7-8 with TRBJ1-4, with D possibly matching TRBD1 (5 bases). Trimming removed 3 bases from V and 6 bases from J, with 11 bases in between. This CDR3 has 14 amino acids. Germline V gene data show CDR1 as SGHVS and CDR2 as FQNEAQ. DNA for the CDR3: TGTGCCAGCAGCTTCGGGACGGGAGATGAAAAACTGTTTTTT. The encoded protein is CASSFGTGDEKLFF. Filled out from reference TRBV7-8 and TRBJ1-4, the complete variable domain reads GAGVSQSPRYKVAKRGQDVALRCDPISGHVSLFWYQQALGQGPEFLTYFQNEAQLDKSGLPSDRFFAERPEGSVSTLKIQRTQQEDSAVYLCASSFGTGDEKLFFGSGTQLSVL.

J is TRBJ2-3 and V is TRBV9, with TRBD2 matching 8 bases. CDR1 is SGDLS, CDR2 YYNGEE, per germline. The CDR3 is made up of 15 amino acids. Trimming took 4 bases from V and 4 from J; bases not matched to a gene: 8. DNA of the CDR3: TGTGCCAGCAGCCCCGGGACTAGAGGTTCAGATACGCAGTATTTT. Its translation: CASSPGTRGSDTQYF.

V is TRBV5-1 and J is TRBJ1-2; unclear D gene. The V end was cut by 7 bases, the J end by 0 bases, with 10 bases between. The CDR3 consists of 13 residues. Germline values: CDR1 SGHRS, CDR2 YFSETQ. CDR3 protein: CASAKEANYGYTF. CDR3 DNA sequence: TGCGCCAGCGCCAAGGAGGCTAACTATGGCTACACCTTC.

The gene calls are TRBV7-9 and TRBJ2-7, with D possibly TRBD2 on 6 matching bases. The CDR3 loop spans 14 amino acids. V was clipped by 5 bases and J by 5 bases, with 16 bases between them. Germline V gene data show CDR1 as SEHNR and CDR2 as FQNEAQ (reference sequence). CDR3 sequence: CASSARLDVDEQYF. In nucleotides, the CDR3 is TGTGCCAGCAGCGCCAGACTAGACGTCGACGAGCAGTACTTC.

This CDR3 reads CASSKGEVSTDTQYF. For the CDR3, the DNA is TGTGCCAGCAGTAAAGGGGAGGTTAGCACAGATACGCAGTATTTT. This chain uses TRBV5-4 with TRBJ2-3; a weak D match, TRBD2 (6 bases). The germline V gene has CDR1 SGHNT and CDR2 YYREEE (reference sequence). Trimming pared 5 bases from V and 0 bases from J, leaving 13 bases between. The CDR3 runs to 15 residues.

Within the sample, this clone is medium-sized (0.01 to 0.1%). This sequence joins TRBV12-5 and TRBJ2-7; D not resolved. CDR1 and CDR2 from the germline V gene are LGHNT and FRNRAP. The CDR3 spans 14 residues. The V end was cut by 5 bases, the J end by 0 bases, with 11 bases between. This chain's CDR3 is CASGTVSTSYEQYF. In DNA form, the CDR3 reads TGTGCTAGTGGTACGGTCTCCACCTCCTACGAGCAGTACTTC.

CDR3 sequence (DNA): TGCAGTGCTAGAGACAGGTATACGCAGTATTTT. It codes for CSARDRYTQYF. The chain couples TRBV20-1 to TRBJ2-3; D gene ambiguous. CDR3 length: 11 amino acids. Germline CDR1 DFQATT, CDR2 SNEGSKA (reference sequence). Trimming shortened V by 0 bases and J by 7 bases, and 5 bases separated the two germline ends.

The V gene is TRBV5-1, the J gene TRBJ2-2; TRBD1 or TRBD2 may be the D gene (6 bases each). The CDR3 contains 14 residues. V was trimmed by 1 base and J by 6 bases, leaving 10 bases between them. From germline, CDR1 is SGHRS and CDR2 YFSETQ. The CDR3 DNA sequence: TGCGCCAGCAGCTTGACGGGGGCGTCCGGGGAGCTGTTTTTT. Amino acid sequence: CASSLTGASGELFF.

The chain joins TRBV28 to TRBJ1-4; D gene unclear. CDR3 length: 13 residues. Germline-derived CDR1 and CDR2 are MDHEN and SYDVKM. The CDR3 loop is CATEEGRNEKLFF. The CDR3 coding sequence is TGTGCAACCGAGGAGGGTCGTAATGAAAAACTGTTTTTT.

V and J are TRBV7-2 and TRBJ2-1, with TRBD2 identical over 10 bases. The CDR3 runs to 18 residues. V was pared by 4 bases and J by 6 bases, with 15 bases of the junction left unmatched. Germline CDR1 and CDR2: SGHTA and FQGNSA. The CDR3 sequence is CASSSTPLLAGIGNEQFF. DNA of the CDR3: TGTGCCAGCAGCTCCACCCCTCTACTAGCGGGGATCGGCAATGAGCAGTTCTTC.

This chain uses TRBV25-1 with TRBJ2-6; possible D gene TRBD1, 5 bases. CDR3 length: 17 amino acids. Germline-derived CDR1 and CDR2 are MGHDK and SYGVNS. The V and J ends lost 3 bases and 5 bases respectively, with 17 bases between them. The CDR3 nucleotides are TGTGCCAGCAGTGATCTGCGTGGACAAAGTCGGGCCAACGTCCTGACTTTC. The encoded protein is CASSDLRGQSRANVLTF.

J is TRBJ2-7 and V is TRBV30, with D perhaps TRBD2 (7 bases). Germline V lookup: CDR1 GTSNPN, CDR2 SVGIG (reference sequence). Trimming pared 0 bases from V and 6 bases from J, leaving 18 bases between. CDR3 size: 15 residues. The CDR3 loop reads CAWSVLRGRASEQYF. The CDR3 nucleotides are TGTGCCTGGAGTGTTTTAAGGGGGAGGGCCTCCGAGCAGTACTTC.

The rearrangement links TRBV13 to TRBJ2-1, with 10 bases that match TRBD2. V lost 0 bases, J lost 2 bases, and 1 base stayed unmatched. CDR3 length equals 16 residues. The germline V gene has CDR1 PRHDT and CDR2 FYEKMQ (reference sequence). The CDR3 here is CASSLGGTSAYNEQFF. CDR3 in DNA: TGTGCCAGCAGCTTAGGGGGGACTAGCGCCTACAATGAGCAGTTCTTC. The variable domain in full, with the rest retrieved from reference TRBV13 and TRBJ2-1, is AAGVIQSPRHLIKEKRETATLKCYPIPRHDTVYWYQQGPGQDPQFLISFYEKMQSDKGSIPDRFSAQQFSDYHSELNMSSLELGDSALYFCASSLGGTSAYNEQFFGPGTRLTVL.

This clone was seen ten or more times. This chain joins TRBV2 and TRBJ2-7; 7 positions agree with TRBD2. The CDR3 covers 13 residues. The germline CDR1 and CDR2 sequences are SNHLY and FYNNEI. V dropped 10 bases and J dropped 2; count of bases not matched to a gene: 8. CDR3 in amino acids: CATFGRGAYEQYF. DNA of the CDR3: TGTGCCACCTTTGGTCGGGGGGCCTACGAGCAGTACTTC.